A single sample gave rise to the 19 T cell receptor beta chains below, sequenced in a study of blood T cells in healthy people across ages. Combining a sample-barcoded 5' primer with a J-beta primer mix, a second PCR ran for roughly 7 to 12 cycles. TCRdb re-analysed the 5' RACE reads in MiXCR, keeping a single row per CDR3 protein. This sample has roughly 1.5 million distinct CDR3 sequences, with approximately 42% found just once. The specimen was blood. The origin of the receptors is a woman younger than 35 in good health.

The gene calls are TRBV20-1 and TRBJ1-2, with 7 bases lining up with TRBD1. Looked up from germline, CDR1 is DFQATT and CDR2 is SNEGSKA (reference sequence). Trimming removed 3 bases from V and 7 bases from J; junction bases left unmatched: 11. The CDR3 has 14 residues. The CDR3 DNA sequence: TGCAGTGCTAGTGCCACAGGGGCAGATCGTGGCTACACCTTC. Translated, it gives CSASATGADRGYTF.

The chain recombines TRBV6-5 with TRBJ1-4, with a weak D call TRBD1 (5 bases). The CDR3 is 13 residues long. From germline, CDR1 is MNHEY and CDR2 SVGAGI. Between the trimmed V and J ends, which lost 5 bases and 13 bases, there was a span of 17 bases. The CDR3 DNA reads TGTGCCAGCAGTCTCTACACCGGGACCAGACTGTTTTTT. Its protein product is CASSLYTGTRLFF.

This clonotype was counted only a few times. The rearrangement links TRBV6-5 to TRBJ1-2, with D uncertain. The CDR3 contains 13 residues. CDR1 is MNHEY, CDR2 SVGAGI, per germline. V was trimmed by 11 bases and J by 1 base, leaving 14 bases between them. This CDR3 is CAAARGDNYGYTF. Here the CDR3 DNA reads TGTGCCGCAGCACGAGGCGATAACTATGGCTACACCTTC.

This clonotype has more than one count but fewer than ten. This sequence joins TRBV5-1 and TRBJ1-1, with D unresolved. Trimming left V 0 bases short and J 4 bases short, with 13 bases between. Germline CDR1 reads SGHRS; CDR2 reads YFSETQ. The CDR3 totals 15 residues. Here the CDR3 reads CASSLDPGSGTEAFF. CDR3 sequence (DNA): TGCGCCAGCAGCTTGGATCCGGGATCGGGCACTGAAGCTTTCTTT.

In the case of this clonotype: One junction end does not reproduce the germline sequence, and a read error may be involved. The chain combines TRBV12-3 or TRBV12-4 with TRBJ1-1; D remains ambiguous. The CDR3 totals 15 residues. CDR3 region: CTSSLESRTDTEAFF. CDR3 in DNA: TGTACCAGCAGTTTAGAAAGCAGGACGGACACTGAAGCTTTCTTT.

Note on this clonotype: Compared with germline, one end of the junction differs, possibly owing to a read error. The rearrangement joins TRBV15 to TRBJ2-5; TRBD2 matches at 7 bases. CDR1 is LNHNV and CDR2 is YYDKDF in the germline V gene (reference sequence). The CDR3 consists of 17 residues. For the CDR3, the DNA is TGTGCCGCCAGCAGCCCCGAGCGGGATTGGGGATGGAATGAGCAGTACTTC. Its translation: CAASSPERDWGWNEQYF. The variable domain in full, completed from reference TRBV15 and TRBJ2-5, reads DAMVIQNPRYQVTQFGKPVTLSCSQTLNHNVMYWYQQKSSQAPKLLFHYYDKDFNNEADTPDNFQSRRPNTSFCFLDIRSPGLGDTAMYLCAASSPERDWGWNEQYFGPGTRLLVL.

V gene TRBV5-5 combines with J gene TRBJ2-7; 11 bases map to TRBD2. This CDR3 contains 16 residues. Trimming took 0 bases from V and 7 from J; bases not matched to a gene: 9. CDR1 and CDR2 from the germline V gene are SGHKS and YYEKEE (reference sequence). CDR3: CASSLEGTSGLNEQYF. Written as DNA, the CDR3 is TGTGCCAGCAGCTTGGAGGGGACTAGCGGTTTGAATGAGCAGTACTTC.

The CDR3 DNA reads TGCAGCGTTGAAGATGGGACTAGCGGGAATCAAGAGACCCAGTACTTC. Protein sequence: CSVEDGTSGNQETQYF. The chain joins TRBV29-1 to TRBJ2-5, with 13 bases aligning to TRBD2. This CDR3 contains 16 residues. V lost 0 bases, J lost 2 bases, and 3 bases stayed unmatched. In germline, CDR1 is SQVTM, CDR2 ANQGSEA. The full variable domain, in which reference TRBV29-1 and TRBJ2-5 provide the parts outside the CDR3, is SAVISQKPSRDICQRGTSLTIQCQVDSQVTMMFWYRQQPGQSLTLIATANQGSEATYESGFVIDKFPISRPNLTFSTLTVSNMSPEDSSIYLCSVEDGTSGNQETQYFGPGTRLLVL.

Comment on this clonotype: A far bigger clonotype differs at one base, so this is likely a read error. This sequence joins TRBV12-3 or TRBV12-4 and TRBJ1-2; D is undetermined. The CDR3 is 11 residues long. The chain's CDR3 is CASSSNYGCTF. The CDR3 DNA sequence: TGTGCCAGCAGTTCTAACTATGGCTGCACCTTC.

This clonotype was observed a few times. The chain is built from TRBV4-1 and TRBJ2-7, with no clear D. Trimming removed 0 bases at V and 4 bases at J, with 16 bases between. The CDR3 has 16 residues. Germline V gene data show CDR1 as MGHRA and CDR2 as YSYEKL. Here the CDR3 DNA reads TGCGCCAGCAGCCAAGATTTTTACCCGCTCCCGTACGAGCAGTACTTC. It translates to CASSQDFYPLPYEQYF.

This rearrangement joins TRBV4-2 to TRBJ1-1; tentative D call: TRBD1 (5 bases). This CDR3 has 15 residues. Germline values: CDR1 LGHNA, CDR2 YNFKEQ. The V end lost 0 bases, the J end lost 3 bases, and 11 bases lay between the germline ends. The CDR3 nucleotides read TGTGCCAGCAGCCAAGAGGGGGTGGGGGACACTGAAGCTTTCTTT. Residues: CASSQEGVGDTEAFF.

This chain's CDR3 is CATSRRGNEQFF. The CDR3 nucleotides are TGTGCCACCAGCAGAAGGGGCAATGAGCAGTTCTTC. V and J are TRBV15 and TRBJ2-1; a weak D match, TRBD1 (5 bases). V lost 2 bases to trimming and J lost 6 bases, with 5 bases between them. CDR1 is LNHNV, CDR2 YYDKDF, per germline (reference sequence). CDR3 length equals 12 residues. The full variable domain, with the rest looked up from reference TRBV15 and TRBJ2-1, is DAMVIQNPRYQVTQFGKPVTLSCSQTLNHNVMYWYQQKSSQAPKLLFHYYDKDFNNEADTPDNFQSRRPNTSFCFLDIRSPGLGDTAMYLCATSRRGNEQFFGPGTRLTVL.

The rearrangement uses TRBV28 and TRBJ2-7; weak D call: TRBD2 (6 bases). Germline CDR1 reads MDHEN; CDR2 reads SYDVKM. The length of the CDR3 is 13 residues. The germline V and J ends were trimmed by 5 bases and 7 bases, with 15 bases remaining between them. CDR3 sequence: CASSPGGFWEQYF. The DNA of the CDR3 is TGTGCCAGCAGTCCAGGAGGGTTCTGGGAGCAGTACTTC.

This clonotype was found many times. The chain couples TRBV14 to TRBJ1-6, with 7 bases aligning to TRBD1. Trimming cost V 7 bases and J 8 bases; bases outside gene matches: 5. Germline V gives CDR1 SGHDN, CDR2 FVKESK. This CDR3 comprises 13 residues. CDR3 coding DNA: TGTGCCAGCACCGGGACAGATTATTCACCCCTCCACTTT. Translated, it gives CASTGTDYSPLHF.

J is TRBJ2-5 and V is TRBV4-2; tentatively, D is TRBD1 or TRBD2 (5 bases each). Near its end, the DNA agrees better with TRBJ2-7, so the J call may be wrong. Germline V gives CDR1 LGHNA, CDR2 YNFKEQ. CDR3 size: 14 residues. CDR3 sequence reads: CASSPRDQAYEQYF. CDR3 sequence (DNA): TGTGCCAGCAGCCCTCGGGACCAGGCTTACGAGCAGTACTTC.

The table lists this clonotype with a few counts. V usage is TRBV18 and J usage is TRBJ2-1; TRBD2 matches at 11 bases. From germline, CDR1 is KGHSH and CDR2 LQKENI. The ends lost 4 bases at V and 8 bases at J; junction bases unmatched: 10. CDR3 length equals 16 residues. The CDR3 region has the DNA TGTGCCAGCTCACTCGTGGGACTAGCGGAGCCGGATGAGCAGTTCTTC. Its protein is CASSLVGLAEPDEQFF.

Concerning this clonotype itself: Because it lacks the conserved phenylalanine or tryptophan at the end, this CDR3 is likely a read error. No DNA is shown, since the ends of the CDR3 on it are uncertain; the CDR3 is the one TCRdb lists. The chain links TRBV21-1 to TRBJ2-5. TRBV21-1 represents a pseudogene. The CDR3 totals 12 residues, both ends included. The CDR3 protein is CAKWKGKETQYC.

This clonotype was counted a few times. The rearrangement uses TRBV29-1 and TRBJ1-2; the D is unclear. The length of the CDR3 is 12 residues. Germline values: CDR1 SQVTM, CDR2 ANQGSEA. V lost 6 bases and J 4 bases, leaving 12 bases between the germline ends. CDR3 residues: CSVGPWGYGYTF. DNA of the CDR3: TGCAGCGTCGGACCCTGGGGCTATGGCTACACCTTC.

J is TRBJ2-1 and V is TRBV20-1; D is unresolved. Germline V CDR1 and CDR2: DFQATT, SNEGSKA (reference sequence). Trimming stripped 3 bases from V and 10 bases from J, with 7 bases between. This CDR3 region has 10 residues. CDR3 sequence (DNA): TGCAGTGCTAGTCGCCGCGAGCAGTTCTTC. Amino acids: CSASRREQFF.